This T cell receptor (beta chain) was sequenced in a study of regulatory T cells in long-lasting Graves disease. CDR3-region Arm-PCR and iRepertoire HTBI primers produced the TCR beta libraries. MiXCR was run by TCRdb on the multiplex PCR reads, yielding one entry per CDR3 protein. The sample has hundreds of thousands of distinct CDR3 sequences; roughly 15% are singletons. Time point reported: newly diagnosed GD, antithyroid drugs for less than 3 months. Extracted PBMC RNA gave rise to the TCR library. The length of the CDR3 is 17 residues. CDR1 MDHEN and CDR2 SYDVKM come from the germline V gene. The germline V and J ends were trimmed by 2 bases and 5 bases, with 19 bases remaining between them. The sample was also linked to a second study, of T cells in Graves' hyperthyroidism and ophthalmopathy.

The sample was peripheral blood mononuclear cells (PBMCs), taken at new diagnosis, from a patient treated with antithyroid drugs. This chain joins TRBV28 and TRBJ2-4, with a weak D call TRBD2 (7 bases). The clonotype was recovered from a woman aged 25-40 years with Graves disease. The CDR3 is CASSLVPRGGRQNIQYF. The CDR3 region has the DNA TGTGCCAGCAGTTTAGTTCCTAGGGGGGGGAGGCAAAACATTCAGTACTTC. The full variable domain, rest sourced from reference TRBV28 and TRBJ2-4, is DVKVTQSSRYLVKRTGEKVFLECVQDMDHENMFWYRQDPGLGLRLIYFSYDVKMKEKGDIPEGYSVSREKKERFSLILESASTNQTSMYLCASSLVPRGGRQNIQYFGAGTRLSVL.